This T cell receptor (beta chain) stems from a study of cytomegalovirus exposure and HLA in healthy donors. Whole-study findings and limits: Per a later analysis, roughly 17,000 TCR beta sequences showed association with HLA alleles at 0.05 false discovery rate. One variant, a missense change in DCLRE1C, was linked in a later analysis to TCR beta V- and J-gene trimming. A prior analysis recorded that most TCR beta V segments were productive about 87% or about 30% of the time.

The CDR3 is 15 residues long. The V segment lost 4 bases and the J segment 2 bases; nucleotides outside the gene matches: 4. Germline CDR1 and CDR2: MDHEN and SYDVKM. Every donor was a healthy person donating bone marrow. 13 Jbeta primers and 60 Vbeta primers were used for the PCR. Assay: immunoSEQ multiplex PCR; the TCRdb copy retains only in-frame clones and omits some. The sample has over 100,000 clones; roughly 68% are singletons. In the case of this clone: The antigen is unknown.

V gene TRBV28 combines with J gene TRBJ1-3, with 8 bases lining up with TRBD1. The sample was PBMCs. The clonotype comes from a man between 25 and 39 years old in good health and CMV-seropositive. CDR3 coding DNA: TGTGCCAGCAGTTACAGGGGGGAAGCTGGAAACACCATATATTTT. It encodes CASSYRGEAGNTIYF.